The entry below describes one T cell receptor (beta chain). This entry comes from a study of blood T cell repertoires in COVID-19. About the study: The study drew acute and convalescent COVID-19 samples from the United States, Italy and Spain. PBMCs, B-cell-depleted T cells, or T cells were the source of the cDNA or gDNA that made up the material.

Original processing methods: Scientists estimated how many nucleated cells there were by amplifying reference gene primers. Measured with immunoSEQ multiplex PCR; TCRdb has only the in-frame clones, and not every one. The V and J calls and the clone size are those of that table, but D and trimming were determined from the DNA. The profile shows 65,000 to 95,000 clones, roughly 90% of them singletons. The CDR3 runs to 14 residues. Between the trimmed V and J ends, which lost 7 bases and 4 bases, there was a span of 16 bases. Germline CDR1 is LNHDA and CDR2 is SQIVND (reference sequence). The TCR comes from a man aged 65-85 years with active or convalescent COVID-19. This chain links TRBV19 with TRBJ1-2, with TRBD1 as a possible D gene (5 bases). The specimen was peripheral blood. CDR3 in DNA: TGTGCCAGTACTACAGCCAGGGAGGGCTATGGCTACACCTTC. Translating it yields CASTTAREGYGYTF.